The clone carrying this T cell receptor (beta chain) was seen only a few times. The data originate from a study of control samples from healthy donors and cancer patients. Clones were sequenced by immunoSEQ multiplex PCR, and TCRdb holds only the in-frame ones, with some missing. The sample lists approximately 100,000 clones, 88% occurring once. This TCR was sampled from a man aged 25 to 40 in good health. The source material was blood.

CDR3: CASSLIRSPYNEQFF. In DNA, the CDR3 is TGCGCCAGCAGCTTGATCAGGAGCCCCTACAATGAGCAGTTCTTC. This chain uses TRBV5-1 with TRBJ2-1; D not resolved. The germline CDR1 and CDR2 sequences are SGHRS and YFSETQ. This CDR3 spans 15 amino acids. With 1 base removed from V and 2 bases from J, the gap between germline ends came to 10 bases.